The T cell receptor beta chain under discussion was sequenced for a study of CD8 T cells in Susac syndrome. On the study more broadly: Active disease was present in 5 or 6 of the sequenced Susac syndrome patients, and remission in eight or nine.

The CDR3 runs 17 residues. Germline V CDR1 and CDR2: LGHNA, YSLEER. Trimming removed 2 bases at V and 4 bases at J, with 17 bases between. Patients having Susac syndrome satisfied recently defined diagnostic criteria for definite or probable disease. Random hexamers were used to reverse transcribe 0.5 to 1 ug of RNA. TCRdb reprocessed the immunoSEQ multiplex PCR reads with MiXCR, giving one entry per CDR3 protein. The table lists 150,000 or so distinct CDR3 sequences, approximately 95% of them singletons. On this clonotype itself: Its antigen is unknown.

Study-wide results and limits: No clonal expansion appeared among CD4+ T cells in Susac patients.

The material sequenced was CD4+ T cells from PBMCs. V is TRBV4-3 and J is TRBJ2-2; D possibly uses TRBD1 or TRBD2 (5 bases each). This TCR came from a human donor with Susac syndrome. CDR3 residues: CASSQSLPGTSTGELFF. CDR3 bases: TGCGCCAGCAGCCAATCATTGCCAGGGACCTCCACCGGGGAGCTGTTTTTT.